The text below deals with one T cell receptor (beta chain). Its antigen is not identified. The source of the sample is a study of OX40 agonist ivuxolimab in advanced cancers. Study as a whole: Ivuxolimab, which is an agonistic anti-OX40 (CD134) antibody, was administered to the patients. Dosing consisted of intravenous ivuxolimab at 0.01 to 10 mg/kg every 2 weeks. Males comprised 70% to 85% of the group, whose mean age was approximately 61 years (range about 20 to 85).

After removal of 3 bases from V and 4 bases from J, the junction contained 9 bases not matched to a gene. The CDR3 contains 16 residues. The germline V gene encodes CDR1 LGHNA and CDR2 YSLEER. The repertoire was sequenced with immunoSEQ multiplex PCR; TCRdb's copy has only in-frame clones and lacks some. The table has around 48,000 clones, approximately 84% seen once. Study-level points and caveats: At 0.1 to 3.0 mg/kg, CD4+ and CD8+ blood T cells expanded clonally by week 6.

The sequencing used CD4+ or CD8+ T cells sorted from blood, collected in a trial of the OX40 agonist ivuxolimab. The chain joins TRBV4-3 to TRBJ2-5; TRBD1 matches at 9 bases. This sequence originates from an adult with an advanced solid tumor such as melanoma, head and neck, liver or kidney cancer. The CDR3 is CASSHTPGQGRETQYF. The CDR3 DNA sequence: TGCGCCAGCAGCCATACTCCTGGACAGGGGCGAGAGACCCAGTACTTC.